The 24 T cell receptor beta chains listed next were all sequenced from one sample in a study of blood T cell repertoires in COVID-19. The data were produced by immunoSEQ multiplex PCR, yet TCRdb's version contains in-frame clones alone and is incomplete. The profile shows approximately 180,000 clones, about 88% of them singletons. Sequences were obtained from PBMCs or T cells enriched from blood (not recorded which). These receptors originate from a woman in her thirties or forties with acute COVID-19.

This clone was seen only a few times. The chain links TRBV12-3 or TRBV12-4 to TRBJ1-5, with D unresolved. The V end lost 3 bases, the J end lost 5 bases, and 8 bases lay between the germline ends. The CDR3 totals 13 residues. The CDR3 sequence: CASSFNGDQPQHF. CDR3 DNA: TGTGCCAGCAGTTTCAACGGGGATCAGCCCCAGCATTTT.

The chain links TRBV28 to TRBJ2-1, with 15 bases matching TRBD2. J was trimmed by 3 bases and V by 3 bases; bases with no gene match: 0. From germline, CDR1 is MDHEN and CDR2 SYDVKM. The CDR3 consists of 16 residues. The CDR3 bases are TGTGCCAGCAGTTTGGGACTAGCGGGGGGCTACAATGAGCAGTTCTTC. Its translation: CASSLGLAGGYNEQFF.

This chain connects TRBV5-1 to TRBJ2-3, with D possibly TRBD1 on 5 matching bases. V dropped 3 bases and J dropped 1 base, with 6 bases sitting between them. The CDR3 covers 13 residues. Germline V gives CDR1 SGHRS, CDR2 YFSETQ. CDR3 region: CASSWGGTDTQYF. CDR3 DNA sequence: TGCGCCAGCAGCTGGGGCGGCACAGATACGCAGTATTTT.

This clone was recorded a few times. The chain links TRBV12-5 to TRBJ1-3; D not resolved. Looked up from germline, CDR1 is LGHNT and CDR2 is FRNRAP. The CDR3 is made up of 14 amino acids. V lost 5 bases and J lost 0, with 8 bases in between. The chain's CDR3 is CASGEGSSGNTIYF. The DNA of the CDR3 is TGTGCTAGTGGTGAGGGATCCTCTGGAAACACCATATATTTT.

J is TRBJ1-4 and V is TRBV6-6; the D gene is possibly TRBD1 (6 bases). Germline lookup yields CDR1 MNHNY and CDR2 SVGAGI (reference sequence). The CDR3 has 15 residues. Trimming pared 6 bases from V and 8 bases from J, leaving 19 bases between. CDR3: CASRIGAGAREKLFF. The DNA of the CDR3 is TGTGCCAGCAGGATTGGAGCAGGGGCGCGGGAAAAACTGTTTTTT.

Only a few counts were recorded for this clone. V gene TRBV28 combines with J gene TRBJ2-2, with D perhaps matching TRBD2 (7 bases). Germline CDR1 MDHEN, CDR2 SYDVKM. Trimming cost V 5 bases and J 4 bases, with 14 bases left between them. This CDR3 spans 15 amino acids. CDR3 bases: TGTGCCAGCAGTCAGTGGGGGGGCGCCACCGGGGAGCTGTTTTTT. Translating it yields CASSQWGGATGELFF.

J is TRBJ2-1 and V is TRBV7-3; no clear D. Germline CDR1 SGHTA, CDR2 FQGTGA. The CDR3 is 15 residues long. The V end lost 5 bases, the J end lost 3 bases, and 14 bases lay between the germline ends. The CDR3 coding sequence is TGTGCCAGCAGCCAAACACCGACTTACTACAATGAGCAGTTCTTC. Its protein product is CASSQTPTYYNEQFF.

This chain connects TRBV21-1 to TRBJ1-5. TRBV21-1 is deemed a pseudogene. This CDR3 contains 15 residues. CDR3 region: CASTGTRASNQPQHF. The CDR3 DNA sequence: TGTGCCAGCACCGGAACGAGGGCGAGCAATCAGCCCCAGCATTTT.

The chain links TRBV6-5 to TRBJ1-3; the D gene is possibly TRBD1 (6 bases). The V gene's germline CDR1 is MNHEY and CDR2 SVGAGI. Trimming pared 4 bases from V and 7 bases from J, leaving 17 bases between. The CDR3 contains 15 residues. For the CDR3, the DNA is TGTGCCAGCAGTTCCCGGGTTGCAGGGGTTAACACCATATATTTT. Translating it yields CASSSRVAGVNTIYF.

The chain is built from TRBV6-5 and TRBJ2-7; 11 bases are shared with TRBD1. Trimming took 7 bases from V and 5 from J; bases not matched to a gene: 10. Germline V gene sequence: CDR1 MNHEY, CDR2 SVGAGI. The CDR3 spans 15 residues. The CDR3 protein is CASNLRTGGFHEQYF. For the CDR3, the DNA is TGTGCCAGCAACCTCCGGACAGGGGGCTTCCACGAGCAGTACTTC.

V and J are TRBV29-1 and TRBJ1-1; a possible D gene is TRBD1 (5 bases). The V end was cut by 6 bases, the J end by 0 bases, with 8 bases between. Per the germline V gene, CDR1 is SQVTM and CDR2 is ANQGSEA. The CDR3 totals 12 residues. The CDR3 spells CSVRGVNTEAFF. CDR3 coding DNA: TGCAGCGTGCGGGGCGTGAACACTGAAGCTTTCTTT.

The chain uses TRBV28 and TRBJ2-3; D is possibly TRBD1 (5 bases). The CDR3 loop spans 15 amino acids. The V gene's germline CDR1 is MDHEN and CDR2 SYDVKM. The V end was cut by 5 bases, the J end by 4 bases, with 16 bases between. This CDR3 reads CASSTHGWGADTQYF. DNA of the CDR3: TGTGCCAGCAGTACTCACGGTTGGGGCGCAGATACGCAGTATTTT.

This chain links TRBV5-1 with TRBJ2-3; the match to TRBD2 covers 11 bases. This CDR3 has 15 amino acids. Germline CDR1 and CDR2: SGHRS and YFSETQ. With V trimmed by 4 bases and J by 5 bases, 6 bases remained unmatched. The CDR3, as DNA: TGCGCCAGCAGCAGTAGCGGGGGGGCCGTAGATACGCAGTATTTT. Protein sequence: CASSSSGGAVDTQYF.

The genes are TRBV5-1 and TRBJ2-3; weak D call: TRBD1 (6 bases). Germline V gene data show CDR1 as SGHRS and CDR2 as YFSETQ. V shed 5 bases and J shed 0 bases, with 13 bases lying between them. The CDR3 loop spans 15 amino acids. The chain's CDR3 is CASSSGASSTDTQYF. The DNA for the CDR3 is TGCGCCAGCAGTTCAGGGGCATCTAGCACAGATACGCAGTATTTT. Complete variable domain (other parts from reference TRBV5-1 and TRBJ2-3): KAGVTQTPRYLIKTRGQQVTLSCSPISGHRSVSWYQQTPGQGLQFLFEYFSETQRNKGNFPGRFSGRQFSNSRSEMNVSTLELGDSALYLCASSSGASSTDTQYFGPGTRLTVL.

The chain couples TRBV5-1 to TRBJ2-5; 7 nucleotides align to TRBD1. Trimming removed 4 bases from V and 5 bases from J; junction bases left unmatched: 11. CDR3 length: 15 residues. CDR1 and CDR2 from the germline V gene are SGHRS and YFSETQ. CDR3 DNA: TGCGCCAGCAGCGCATGGACAGGCGAGGGGGAGACCCAGTACTTC. Its protein product is CASSAWTGEGETQYF.

The gene calls are TRBV5-1 and TRBJ2-1, with 7 bases aligning to TRBD2. Per germline, CDR1 SGHRS and CDR2 YFSETQ. This CDR3 region has 15 residues. V lost 0 bases to trimming and J lost 8 bases; unmatched junction nucleotides: 8. DNA of the CDR3: TGCGCCAGCAGCTTGGTCATGGGGGAGGGCGATGAGCAGTTCTTC. Translated: CASSLVMGEGDEQFF.

The gene calls are TRBV3-1 (or the pseudogene TRBV3-2) and TRBJ2-4; 7 nucleotides line up with TRBD1. J was trimmed by 3 bases and V by 5 bases; bases with no gene match: 10. CDR1 is LGHDT, CDR2 YNNKEL, per germline (reference sequence). The CDR3 is 16 residues long. The CDR3 DNA sequence: TGTGCCAGCAGCAACCGACAGGGATTGGTCAAAAACATTCAGTACTTC. Translation gives CASSNRQGLVKNIQYF.

The chain links TRBV19 to TRBJ1-3; 7 bases match TRBD1. The CDR3 runs 16 residues. V dropped 5 bases and J dropped 4; count of bases not matched to a gene: 11. Germline V lookup: CDR1 LNHDA, CDR2 SQIVND (reference sequence). CDR3 coding DNA: TGTGCCAGTAGTCCAACAGGGGTACTGTCCGGAAACACCATATATTTT. It specifies CASSPTGVLSGNTIYF.

The V gene is TRBV19, the J gene TRBJ1-2; 7 bases align to TRBD1. This CDR3 has 11 amino acids. Germline V gene data show CDR1 as LNHDA and CDR2 as SQIVND (reference sequence). V trimming: 6 bases; J trimming: 7 bases; junction bases outside the gene matches: 2. The CDR3 loop is CASRTGFGYTF. The CDR3, as DNA: TGTGCCAGTAGGACAGGGTTTGGCTACACCTTC.

The chain has TRBV4-3 and TRBJ2-1; TRBD1 matches at 10 bases. The CDR3 contains 17 residues. The V and J ends lost 0 bases and 8 bases, in that order; junction bases with no gene match: 10. Germline CDR1 is LGHNA and CDR2 is YSLEER. The CDR3 spells CASSQDHLRDRGHEQFF. The CDR3 DNA follows: TGCGCCAGCAGCCAAGATCACCTCCGGGACAGGGGACATGAGCAGTTCTTC.

The CDR3 here is CASSFAGSGNQPQHF. CDR3 sequence (DNA): TGTGCCAGCAGTTTTGCCGGGTCGGGCAATCAGCCCCAGCATTTT. The chain has TRBV6-2 or TRBV6-3 and TRBJ1-5; D unclear. The germline gives CDR1 MNHEY, CDR2 SVGEGT. Trimming removed 4 bases from V and 2 bases from J, with 12 bases in between. The CDR3 totals 15 residues.

The V call is TRBV28, the J call TRBJ2-7; TRBD2 agrees at 9 bases. Germline V gives CDR1 MDHEN, CDR2 SYDVKM. There are 15 residues in the CDR3. With 6 bases clipped from V and 2 bases from J, the junction kept 8 bases outside the gene matches. CDR3 DNA: TGTGCCAGCAGAACACCTAGCGGGACCCCCTACGAGCAGTACTTC. Its protein product is CASRTPSGTPYEQYF.

V gene TRBV18 combines with J gene TRBJ1-2; 9 bases match TRBD1. Germline V gene data show CDR1 as KGHSH and CDR2 as LQKENI. The V segment lost 1 base and the J segment 6 bases; nucleotides outside the gene matches: 0. The CDR3 has 13 amino acids. The CDR3 DNA reads TGTGCCAGCTCACCACGGACAGGGGATGGCTACACCTTC. Translating gives CASSPRTGDGYTF. Full variable domain (rest looked up from reference TRBV18 and TRBJ1-2): NAGVMQNPRHLVRRRGQEARLRCSPMKGHSHVYWYRQLPEEGLKFMVYLQKENIIDESGMPKERFSAEFPKEGPSILRIQQVVRGDSAAYFCASSPRTGDGYTFGSGTRLTVV.

This chain links TRBV12-5 with TRBJ2-5, with 8 bases matching TRBD2. Germline V gene lookup returns CDR1 LGHNT and CDR2 FRNRAP. CDR3 length: 21 residues. V lost 2 bases, J lost 1 base, and 21 bases stayed unmatched. In nucleotides, the CDR3 is TGTGCTAGTGGTTTGTCCGTATCGTTGGCGGGGGGTCCAATGTCCCAAGAGACCCAGTACTTC. Protein sequence: CASGLSVSLAGGPMSQETQYF. Full variable domain (remainder filled in from reference TRBV12-5 and TRBJ2-5): DARVTQTPRHKVTEMGQEVTMRCQPILGHNTVFWYRQTMMQGLELLAYFRNRAPLDDSGMPKDRFSAEMPDATLATLKIQPSEPRDSAVYFCASGLSVSLAGGPMSQETQYFGPGTRLLVL.